Listed below are T cell receptor beta chains from one sample, sequenced in a study of blood T cell repertoires in COVID-19. Some clones are missing from TCRdb's copy, which holds only in-frame ones; the method was immunoSEQ multiplex PCR. Altogether roughly 43,000 clones are present, 70% to 90% being singletons, with the ten largest covering 7% to 9%. The sample comprised peripheral blood. The receptors were gathered from a man aged 55 to 69 with active COVID-19. The CDR3 runs from the conserved cysteine through the conserved F or W. The D gene is left open where the match is weak. Size is stated for part of the rows, as once, few or many counts, or as a class when the clone is expanded.

clone_size: few; d_call: TRBD2; v_call: TRBV7-3; j_call: TRBJ2-2; cdr3_nt: TGTGCCAGCAGCTTAAGGACCGGGAGGGGGAGAACCGGGGAGCTGTTTTTT; cdr3_aa: CASSLRTGRGRTGELFF
clone_size: -; d_call: -; v_call: TRBV20-1; j_call: TRBJ1-5; cdr3_nt: TGCAGTGCCTCCGGCGTGGGGAGCCAGCATTTT; cdr3_aa: CSASGVGSQHF
clone_size: once; d_call: TRBD2; v_call: TRBV9; j_call: TRBJ2-1; cdr3_nt: TGTGCCAGCAGCGGAAGGGACTACGCCTACAATGAGCAGTTCTTC; cdr3_aa: CASSGRDYAYNEQFF
clone_size: -; d_call: TRBD2; v_call: TRBV6-1; j_call: TRBJ2-3; cdr3_nt: TGTGCCAGCAGTGAAGTTAGCCCGGGACTAGCTAACACAGATACGCAGTATTTT; cdr3_aa: CASSEVSPGLANTDTQYF
clone_size: -; d_call: TRBD1; v_call: TRBV19; j_call: TRBJ2-3; cdr3_nt: TGTGCCAGTAGTATGGACAGGGTAACCACAGATACGCAGTATTTT; cdr3_aa: CASSMDRVTTDTQYF
clone_size: -; d_call: TRBD2; v_call: TRBV9; j_call: TRBJ2-3; cdr3_nt: TGTGCCAGCAGCGTAGGACGACTAGCGGATACTAGCACAGATACGCAGTATTTT; cdr3_aa: CASSVGRLADTSTDTQYF
clone_size: -; d_call: -; v_call: TRBV7-3; j_call: TRBJ2-5; cdr3_nt: TGTGCCAGCAGCTTAGCGGCCAGCACGGAGACCCAGTACTTC; cdr3_aa: CASSLAASTETQYF
clone_size: -; d_call: TRBD1; v_call: TRBV11-2; j_call: TRBJ1-4; cdr3_nt: TGTGCCAGCAGCCCGAATACAGGGGGAACTAATGAAAAACTGTTTTTT; cdr3_aa: CASSPNTGGTNEKLFF
clone_size: -; d_call: -; v_call: TRBV7-2; j_call: TRBJ2-5; cdr3_nt: TGTGCCAGCAGCTTGGGGCCCCTACGAGAGACCCAGTACTTC; cdr3_aa: CASSLGPLRETQYF
clone_size: once; d_call: -; v_call: TRBV6-5; j_call: TRBJ1-1; cdr3_nt: TGTGCCAGCAGACGGATTACTATGAACACTGAAGCTTTCTTT; cdr3_aa: CASRRITMNTEAFF